Detailed here is one TCR beta chain. The sample is drawn from a study of blood T cell repertoires in COVID-19. This CDR3 has 14 amino acids. Germline CDR1 is SQVTM and CDR2 is ANQGSEA. V was cut by 8 bases and J by 0 bases, with 15 bases left in between. Seattle enrolled patients during active infection and tracked them longitudinally. Authors' analysis steps: Reference gene primer amplification gave estimated nucleated cell counts. Assay: immunoSEQ multiplex PCR; the TCRdb copy retains only in-frame clones and omits some. V and J calls and clone size are those listed in that table; D and trimming were worked out from the DNA. Among some 150,000 clones listed, approximately 85% were seen once.

This sequence originates from a man in his sixties with COVID-19, enrolled during active disease. The sample comprised peripheral blood. This chain links TRBV29-1 with TRBJ2-3; a possible D gene is TRBD1 (5 bases). The CDR3, as DNA: TGCAGCCACCTTGGGGCCCAGAGCACAGATACGCAGTATTTT. Amino acids: CSHLGAQSTDTQYF.